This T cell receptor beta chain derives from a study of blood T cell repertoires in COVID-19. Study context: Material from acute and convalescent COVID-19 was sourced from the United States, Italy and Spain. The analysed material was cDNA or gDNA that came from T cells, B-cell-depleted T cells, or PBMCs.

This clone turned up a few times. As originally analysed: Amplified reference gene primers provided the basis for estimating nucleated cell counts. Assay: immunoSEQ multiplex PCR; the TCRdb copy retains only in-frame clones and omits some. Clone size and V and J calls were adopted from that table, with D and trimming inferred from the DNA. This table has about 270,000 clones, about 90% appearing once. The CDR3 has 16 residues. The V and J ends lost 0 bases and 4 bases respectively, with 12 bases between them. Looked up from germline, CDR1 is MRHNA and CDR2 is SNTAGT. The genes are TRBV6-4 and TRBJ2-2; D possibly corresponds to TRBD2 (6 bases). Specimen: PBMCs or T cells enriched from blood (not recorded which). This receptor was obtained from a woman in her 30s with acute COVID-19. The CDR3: CASSDSRGRPTGELFF. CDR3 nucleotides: TGTGCCAGCAGTGACTCGAGAGGGAGGCCCACCGGGGAGCTGTTTTTT.